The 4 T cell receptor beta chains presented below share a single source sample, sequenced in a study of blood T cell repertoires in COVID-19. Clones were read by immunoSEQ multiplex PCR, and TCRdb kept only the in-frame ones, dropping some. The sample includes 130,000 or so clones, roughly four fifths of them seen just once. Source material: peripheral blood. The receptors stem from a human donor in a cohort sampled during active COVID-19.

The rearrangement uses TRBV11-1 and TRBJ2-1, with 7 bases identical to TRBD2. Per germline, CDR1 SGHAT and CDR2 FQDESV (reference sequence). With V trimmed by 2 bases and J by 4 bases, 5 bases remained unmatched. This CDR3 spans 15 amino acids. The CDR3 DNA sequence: TGTGCCAGCAGCTTATTCACGGGGGGATACAATGAGCAGTTCTTC. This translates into CASSLFTGGYNEQFF.

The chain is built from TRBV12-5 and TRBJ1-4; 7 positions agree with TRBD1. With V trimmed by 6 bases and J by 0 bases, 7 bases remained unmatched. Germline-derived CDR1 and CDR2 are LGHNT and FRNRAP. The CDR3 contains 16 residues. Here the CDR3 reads CASGLTGTATNEKLFF. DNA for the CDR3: TGTGCTAGTGGCCTGACAGGGACCGCAACTAATGAAAAACTGTTTTTT. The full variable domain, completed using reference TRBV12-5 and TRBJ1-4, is DARVTQTPRHKVTEMGQEVTMRCQPILGHNTVFWYRQTMMQGLELLAYFRNRAPLDDSGMPKDRFSAEMPDATLATLKIQPSEPRDSAVYFCASGLTGTATNEKLFFGSGTQLSVL.

The CDR3 DNA follows: TGTGCCAGCAGTGACTCTGGACAGCCTAATGAAAAACTGTTTTTT. Translated: CASSDSGQPNEKLFF. The genes are TRBV6-4 and TRBJ1-4; D possibly corresponds to TRBD1 (6 bases). Germline V gives CDR1 MRHNA, CDR2 SNTAGT. Trimming stripped 0 bases from V and 3 bases from J, with 8 bases between. The CDR3 is made up of 15 amino acids.

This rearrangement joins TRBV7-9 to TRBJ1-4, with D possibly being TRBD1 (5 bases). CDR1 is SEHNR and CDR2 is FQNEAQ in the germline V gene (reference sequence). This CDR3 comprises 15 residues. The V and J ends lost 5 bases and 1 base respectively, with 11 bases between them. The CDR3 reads CASSDQGKTNEKLFF. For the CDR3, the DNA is TGTGCCAGCAGCGATCAGGGTAAAACTAATGAAAAACTGTTTTTT.